The rows below give T cell receptor beta chains drawn from one sample of a study of cytomegalovirus exposure and HLA in healthy donors. Profiling relied on immunoSEQ multiplex PCR, and the TCRdb table lists in-frame clones only, not all of them. This repertoire shows around 50,000 clones, 70% to 85% found once; its top ten account for around 21%. Material: PBMCs. These receptors were taken from a woman aged 50 to 60 in good health and CMV-seropositive. Each CDR3 is given with its conserved first and last residue. The D gene is left open where the match is weak. Clone size, where shown, is once, few, many, or a class for clones that have expanded.

clone size,D gene,J gene,V gene,CDR3 protein,CDR3 DNA
-,-,TRBJ2-1,TRBV7-9,CASSSSSYNEQFF,TGTGCCAGCAGCTCCAGCTCCTACAATGAGCAGTTCTTC
-,-,TRBJ2-2,TRBV27,CASSLTVRGELFF,TGTGCCAGCAGTTTAACGGTGCGAGGGGAGCTGTTTTTT
once,-,TRBJ2-1,TRBV11-2,CASSYPSGGVDYNEQFF,TGTGCCAGCAGCTATCCTTCGGGGGGCGTCGATTACAATGAGCAGTTCTTC
-,-,TRBJ2-1,TRBV7-8,CASSLEGRLDEQFF,TGTGCCAGCAGCTTAGAGGGGCGATTGGATGAGCAGTTCTTC
-,-,TRBJ2-3,TRBV9,CASSAAFSSTSTDTQYF,TGTGCCAGCAGCGCCGCTTTCTCCTCTACCTCCACAGATACGCAGTATTTT
-,TRBD1,TRBJ1-4,TRBV28,CASSLPSNRGDEKLFF,TGTGCCAGCAGTTTACCCTCCAACAGGGGAGATGAAAAACTGTTTTTT
-,TRBD2,TRBJ2-1,TRBV5-8,CASSLGGLAGVGEQFF,TGTGCCAGCAGCCTTGGGGGGCTAGCGGGAGTAGGTGAGCAGTTCTTC
once,-,TRBJ1-1,TRBV4-3,CASSQDRGGPEAFF,TGCGCCAGCAGCCAAGACCGGGGGGGACCTGAAGCTTTCTTT
-,-,TRBJ1-6,TRBV6-5,CASSYNGLEGTLHF,TGTGCCAGCAGTTACAACGGACTCGAGGGCACCCTCCACTTT
-,-,TRBJ1-1,TRBV18,CASSPGGFRTEAFF,TGTGCCAGCTCACCCGGGGGGTTTCGCACTGAAGCTTTCTTT
-,TRBD1,TRBJ2-7,TRBV9,CASSVAGTAAYEQYF,TGTGCCAGCAGCGTAGCTGGGACAGCAGCCTACGAGCAGTACTTC
-,-,TRBJ2-5,TRBV7-6,CASSPMTGQETQYF,TGTGCCAGCAGCCCGATGACAGGCCAAGAGACCCAGTACTTC
-,TRBD1,TRBJ2-4,TRBV28,CASSAPRGRLDIQYF,TGTGCCAGCAGTGCCCCCAGGGGGCGCTTAGACATTCAGTACTTC
few,TRBD2,TRBJ2-3,TRBV27,CASNALAGGEDTQYF,TGTGCCAGCAACGCCCTAGCGGGGGGTGAAGATACGCAGTATTTT
-,-,TRBJ2-2,TRBV30,CAWRRLDSETGELFF,TGTGCCTGGAGAAGATTGGACAGCGAAACCGGGGAGCTGTTTTTT
-,-,TRBJ2-5,TRBV7-2,CASSLARSGQETQYF,TGTGCCAGCAGCTTAGCGCGTTCAGGGCAAGAGACCCAGTACTTC
-,TRBD1,TRBJ1-4,TRBV4-2,CASSAGRGHEKLFF,TGTGCCAGCAGCGCCGGGAGGGGGCATGAAAAACTGTTTTTT
-,-,TRBJ2-3,TRBV6-1,CASSETGF,TGTGCCAGCAGTGAAACAGGGTTT
-,TRBD1,TRBJ2-1,TRBV4-3,CASSQGGQGVFNEQFF,TGCGCCAGCAGCCAAGGAGGACAGGGGGTGTTCAATGAGCAGTTCTTC
-,-,TRBJ2-3,TRBV2,CASSRLTDTQYF,TGTGCCAGCAGCCGACTTACAGATACGCAGTATTTT
-,TRBD1,TRBJ1-5,TRBV7-2,CASSPRDSLNQPQHF,TGTGCCAGCAGCCCCCGGGACAGTCTCAATCAGCCCCAGCATTTT
few,-,TRBJ2-2,TRBV18,CASSPPNAGAGTGELFF,TGTGCCAGCTCACCACCCAATGCAGGGGCGGGCACCGGGGAGCTGTTTTTT
few,-,TRBJ2-7,TRBV4-2,CASSRERGSYEQYF,TGTGCCAGCTCTCGGGAGAGGGGATCCTACGAGCAGTACTTC
-,-,TRBJ1-2,TRBV19,CASSIGGTDRSRLNYGYTF,TGTGCCAGTAGTATAGGGGGAACCGACAGGTCCCGCCTTAACTATGGCTACACCTTC
many,-,TRBJ2-7,TRBV6-1,CASSEERMGPQYF,TGTGCCAGCAGTGAAGAAAGGATGGGCCCGCAGTACTTC
-,TRBD1,TRBJ1-5,TRBV30,CAWSVGQGNQPQHF,TGTGCCTGGAGTGTGGGACAGGGAAATCAGCCCCAGCATTTT
-,TRBD1,TRBJ1-2,TRBV27,CASSLVRGLGYTF,TGTGCCAGCAGTTTGGTCAGGGGGCTGGGCTACACCTTC
-,TRBD1,TRBJ2-5,TRBV5-1,CASSRDRKETQYF,TGCGCCAGCAGCAGGGACAGGAAAGAGACCCAGTACTTC
-,TRBD2,TRBJ2-1,TRBV2,CASSEVAGARYNEQFF,TGTGCCAGCAGTGAAGTAGCGGGGGCTCGGTACAATGAGCAGTTCTTC
-,-,TRBJ2-7,TRBV19,CASSIRRDSRSYEQYF,TGTGCCAGTAGTATAAGGAGGGACAGCAGGTCCTACGAGCAGTACTTC
-,-,TRBJ1-2,TRBV29-1,CSVAQGGGYTF,TGCAGCGTTGCTCAGGGAGGTGGCTACACCTTC